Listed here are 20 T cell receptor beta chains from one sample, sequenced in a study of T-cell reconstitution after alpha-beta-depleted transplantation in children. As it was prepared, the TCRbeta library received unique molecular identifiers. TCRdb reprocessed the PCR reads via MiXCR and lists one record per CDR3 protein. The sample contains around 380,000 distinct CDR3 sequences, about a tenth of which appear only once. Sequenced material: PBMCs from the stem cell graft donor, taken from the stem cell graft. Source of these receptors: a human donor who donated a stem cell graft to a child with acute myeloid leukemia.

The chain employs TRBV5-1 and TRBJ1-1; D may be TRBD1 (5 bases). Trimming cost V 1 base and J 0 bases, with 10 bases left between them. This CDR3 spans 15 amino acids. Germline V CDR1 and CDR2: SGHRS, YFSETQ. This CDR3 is CASSLPPGMNTEAFF. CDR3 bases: TGCGCCAGCAGCTTGCCCCCAGGGATGAACACTGAAGCTTTCTTT.

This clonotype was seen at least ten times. The CDR3 loop reads CASSYRRGQETQYF. The DNA of the CDR3 is TGTGCCAGCAGTTATCGACGGGGGCAAGAGACCCAGTACTTC. The V gene is TRBV6-2 or TRBV6-3, the J gene TRBJ2-5, with D perhaps matching TRBD2 (6 bases). V was trimmed by 3 bases and J by 2 bases, leaving 10 bases between them. CDR3 length: 14 amino acids. Germline loops: CDR1 MNHEY, CDR2 SVGEGT.

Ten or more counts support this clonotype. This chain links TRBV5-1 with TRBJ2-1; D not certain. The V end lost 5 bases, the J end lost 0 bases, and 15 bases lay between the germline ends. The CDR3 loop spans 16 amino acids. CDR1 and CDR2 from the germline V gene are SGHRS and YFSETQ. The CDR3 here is CASSFSETSSYNEQFF. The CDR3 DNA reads TGCGCCAGCAGTTTCTCTGAGACCAGCTCCTACAATGAGCAGTTCTTC.

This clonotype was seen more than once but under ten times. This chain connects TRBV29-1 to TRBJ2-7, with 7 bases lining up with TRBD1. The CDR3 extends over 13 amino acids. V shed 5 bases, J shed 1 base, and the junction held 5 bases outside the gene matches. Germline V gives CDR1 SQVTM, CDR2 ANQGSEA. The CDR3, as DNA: TGCAGCGTTACGGGGACAGATTCCTACGAGCAGTACTTC. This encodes CSVTGTDSYEQYF.

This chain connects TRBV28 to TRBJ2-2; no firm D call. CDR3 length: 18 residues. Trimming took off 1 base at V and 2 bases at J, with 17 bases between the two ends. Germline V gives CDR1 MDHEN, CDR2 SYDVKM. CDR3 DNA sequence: TGTGCCAGCAGTTTATTCCTATTCGGAGCAGGAAACACCGGGGAGCTGTTTTTT. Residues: CASSLFLFGAGNTGELFF. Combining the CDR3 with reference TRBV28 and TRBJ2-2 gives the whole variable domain DVKVTQSSRYLVKRTGEKVFLECVQDMDHENMFWYRQDPGLGLRLIYFSYDVKMKEKGDIPEGYSVSREKKERFSLILESASTNQTSMYLCASSLFLFGAGNTGELFFGEGSRLTVL.

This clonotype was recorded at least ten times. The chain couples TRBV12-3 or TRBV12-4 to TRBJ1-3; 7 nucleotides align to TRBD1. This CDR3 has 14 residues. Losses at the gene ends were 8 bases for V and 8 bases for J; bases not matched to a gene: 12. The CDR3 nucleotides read TGTGCCAGCGGGGGACAGCGGGCTGGGGACACCATATATTTT. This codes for CASGGQRAGDTIYF.

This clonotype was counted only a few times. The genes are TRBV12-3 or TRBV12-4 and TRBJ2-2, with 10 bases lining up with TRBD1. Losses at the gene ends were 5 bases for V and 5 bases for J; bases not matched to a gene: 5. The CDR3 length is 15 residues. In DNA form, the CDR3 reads TGTGCCAGCAGTGACGGGACAGGGGCGACCGGGGAGCTGTTTTTT. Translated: CASSDGTGATGELFF.

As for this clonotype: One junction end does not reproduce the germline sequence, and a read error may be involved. CDR3 in amino acids: CAISFRLLSYEQYF. CDR3 coding DNA: TGTGCCATCAGCTTTCGGCTCCTCTCCTACGAGCAGTACTTC. The genes are TRBV4-2 and TRBJ2-7; D is ambiguous. CDR3 length equals 14 residues. Germline loops: CDR1 LGHNA, CDR2 YNFKEQ.

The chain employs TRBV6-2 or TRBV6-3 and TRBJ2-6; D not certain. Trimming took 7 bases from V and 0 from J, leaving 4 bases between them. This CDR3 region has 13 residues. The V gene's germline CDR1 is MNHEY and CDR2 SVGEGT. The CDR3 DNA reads TGTGCCAGCACTGACTCTGGGGCCAACGTCCTGACTTTC. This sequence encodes CASTDSGANVLTF.

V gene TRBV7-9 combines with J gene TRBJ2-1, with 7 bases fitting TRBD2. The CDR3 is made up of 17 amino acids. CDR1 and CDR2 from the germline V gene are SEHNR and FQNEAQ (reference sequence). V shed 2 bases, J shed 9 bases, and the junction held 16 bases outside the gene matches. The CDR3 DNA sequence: TGTGCCAGCAGCTTACTCCCTCCCAGGAGCGGGATTGTTGAGCAGTTCTTC. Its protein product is CASSLLPPRSGIVEQFF.

CDR3: CASSFTSGGEQYF. CDR3 DNA sequence: TGTGCCAGCAGTTTTACGTCGGGCGGCGAGCAGTACTTC. The chain is built from TRBV12-3 or TRBV12-4 and TRBJ2-7, with no clear D. V lost 3 bases to trimming and J lost 6 bases, with 12 bases between them. The CDR3 is 13 residues long.

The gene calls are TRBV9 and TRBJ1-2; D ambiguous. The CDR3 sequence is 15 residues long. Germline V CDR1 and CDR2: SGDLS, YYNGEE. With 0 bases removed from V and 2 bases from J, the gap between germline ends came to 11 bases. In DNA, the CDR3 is TGTGCCAGCAGCGTAGGAGGCCCAGCCAACTATGGCTACACCTTC. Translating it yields CASSVGGPANYGYTF.

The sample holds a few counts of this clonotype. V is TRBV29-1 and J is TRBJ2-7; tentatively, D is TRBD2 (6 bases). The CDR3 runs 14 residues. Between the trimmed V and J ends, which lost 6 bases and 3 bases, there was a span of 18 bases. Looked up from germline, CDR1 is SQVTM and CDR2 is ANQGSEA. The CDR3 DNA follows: TGCAGCGTCTCGGGGCGAACCGGGAGCTACGAGCAGTACTTC. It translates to CSVSGRTGSYEQYF.

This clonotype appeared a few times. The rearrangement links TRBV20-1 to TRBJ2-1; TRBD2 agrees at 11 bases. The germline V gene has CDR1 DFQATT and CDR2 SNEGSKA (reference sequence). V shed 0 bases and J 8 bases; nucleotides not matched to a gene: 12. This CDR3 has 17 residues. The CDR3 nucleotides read TGCAGTGCTAGAGATATGGGACTAGCGGCCGGGGTGGATGAGCAGTTCTTC. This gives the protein CSARDMGLAAGVDEQFF.

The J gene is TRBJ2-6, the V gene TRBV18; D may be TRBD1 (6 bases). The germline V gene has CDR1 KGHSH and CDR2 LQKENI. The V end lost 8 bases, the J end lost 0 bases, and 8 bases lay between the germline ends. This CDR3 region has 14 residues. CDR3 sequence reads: CASAGASGANVLTF. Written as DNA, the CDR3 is TGTGCCAGCGCAGGGGCCTCTGGGGCCAACGTCCTGACTTTC.

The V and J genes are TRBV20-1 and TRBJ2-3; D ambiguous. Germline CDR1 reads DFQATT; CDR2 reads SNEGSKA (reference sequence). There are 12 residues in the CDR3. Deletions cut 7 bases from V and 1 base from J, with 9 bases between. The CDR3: CSVSYGTDTQYF. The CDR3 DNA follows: TGCAGTGTATCATACGGCACAGATACGCAGTATTTT.

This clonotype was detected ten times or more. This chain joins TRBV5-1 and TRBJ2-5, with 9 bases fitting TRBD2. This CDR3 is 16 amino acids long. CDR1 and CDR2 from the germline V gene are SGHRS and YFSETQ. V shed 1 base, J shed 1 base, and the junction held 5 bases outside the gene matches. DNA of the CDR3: TGCGCCAGCAGCTTGACCTTAGCGGGGGTCCAAGAGACCCAGTACTTC. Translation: CASSLTLAGVQETQYF.

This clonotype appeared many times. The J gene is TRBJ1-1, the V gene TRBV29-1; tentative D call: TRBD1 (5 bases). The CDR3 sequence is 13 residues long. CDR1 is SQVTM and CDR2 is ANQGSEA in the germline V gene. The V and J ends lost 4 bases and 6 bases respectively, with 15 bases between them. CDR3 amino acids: CSVVRGSGSEAFF. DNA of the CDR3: TGCAGCGTTGTTCGGGGGAGCGGATCTGAAGCTTTCTTT. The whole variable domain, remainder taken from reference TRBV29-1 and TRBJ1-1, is SAVISQKPSRDICQRGTSLTIQCQVDSQVTMMFWYRQQPGQSLTLIATANQGSEATYESGFVIDKFPISRPNLTFSTLTVSNMSPEDSSIYLCSVVRGSGSEAFFGQGTRLTVV.

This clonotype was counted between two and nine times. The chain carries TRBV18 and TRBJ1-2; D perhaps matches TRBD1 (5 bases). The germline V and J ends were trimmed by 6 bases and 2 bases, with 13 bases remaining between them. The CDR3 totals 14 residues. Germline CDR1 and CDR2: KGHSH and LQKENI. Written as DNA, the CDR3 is TGTGCCAGCTCTCAGGGAGGAAACAACTATGGCTACACCTTC. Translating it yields CASSQGGNNYGYTF.

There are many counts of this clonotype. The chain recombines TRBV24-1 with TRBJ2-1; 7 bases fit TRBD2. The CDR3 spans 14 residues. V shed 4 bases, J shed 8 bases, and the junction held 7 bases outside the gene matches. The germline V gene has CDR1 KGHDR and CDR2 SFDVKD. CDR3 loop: CATSDAGTTDEQFF. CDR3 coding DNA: TGTGCCACCAGTGACGCCGGGACTACCGATGAGCAGTTCTTC.